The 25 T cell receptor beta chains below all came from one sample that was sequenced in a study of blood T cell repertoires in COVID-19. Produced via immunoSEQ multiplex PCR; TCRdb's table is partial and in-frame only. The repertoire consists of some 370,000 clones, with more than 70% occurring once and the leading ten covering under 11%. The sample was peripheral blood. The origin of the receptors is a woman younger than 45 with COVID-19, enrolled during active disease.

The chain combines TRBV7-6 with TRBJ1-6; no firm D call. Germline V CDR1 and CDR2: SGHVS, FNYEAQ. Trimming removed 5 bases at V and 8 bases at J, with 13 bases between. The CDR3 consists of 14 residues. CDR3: CASSRTGMDSPLHF. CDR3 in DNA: TGTGCCAGCAGCCGAACGGGTATGGATTCACCCCTCCACTTT.

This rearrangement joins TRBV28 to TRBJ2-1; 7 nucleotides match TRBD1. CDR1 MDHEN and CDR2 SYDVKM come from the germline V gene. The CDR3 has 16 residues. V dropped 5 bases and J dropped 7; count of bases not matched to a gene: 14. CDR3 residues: CASSEQQGISRNEQFF. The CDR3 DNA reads TGTGCCAGCAGTGAGCAACAGGGGATCTCAAGGAATGAGCAGTTCTTC.

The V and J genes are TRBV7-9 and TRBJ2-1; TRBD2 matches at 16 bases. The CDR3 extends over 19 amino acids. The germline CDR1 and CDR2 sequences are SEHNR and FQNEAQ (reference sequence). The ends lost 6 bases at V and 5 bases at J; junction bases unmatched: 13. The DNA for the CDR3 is TGTGCCAGCAGGCCCCCCGGGACTAGCGGGAGGGCCGGGAACAATGAGCAGTTCTTC. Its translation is CASRPPGTSGRAGNNEQFF.

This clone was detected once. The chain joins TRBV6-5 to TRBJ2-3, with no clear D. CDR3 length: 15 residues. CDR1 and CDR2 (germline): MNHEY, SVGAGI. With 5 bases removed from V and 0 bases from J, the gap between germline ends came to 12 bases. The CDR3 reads CASSRLPSSTDTQYF. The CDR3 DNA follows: TGTGCCAGCAGTCGCCTACCATCTAGCACAGATACGCAGTATTTT.

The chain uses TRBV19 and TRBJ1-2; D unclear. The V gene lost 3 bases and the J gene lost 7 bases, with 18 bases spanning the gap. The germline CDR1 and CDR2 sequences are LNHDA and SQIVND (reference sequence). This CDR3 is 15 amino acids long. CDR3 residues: CASSIGRRLQVGYTF. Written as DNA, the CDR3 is TGTGCCAGTAGTATTGGTCGCAGGCTTCAAGTTGGCTACACCTTC.

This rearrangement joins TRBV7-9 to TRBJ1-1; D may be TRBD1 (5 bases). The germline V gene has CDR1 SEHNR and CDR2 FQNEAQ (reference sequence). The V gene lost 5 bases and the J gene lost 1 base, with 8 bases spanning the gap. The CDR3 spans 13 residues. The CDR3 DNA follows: TGTGCCAGCAGCACCGACAGGAACACTGAAGCTTTCTTT. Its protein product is CASSTDRNTEAFF.

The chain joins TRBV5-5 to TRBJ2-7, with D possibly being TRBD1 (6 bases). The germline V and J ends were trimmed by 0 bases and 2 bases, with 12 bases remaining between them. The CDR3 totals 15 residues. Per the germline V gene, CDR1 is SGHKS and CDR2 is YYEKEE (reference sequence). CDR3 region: CASSLDTGNPYEQYF. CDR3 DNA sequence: TGTGCCAGCAGCTTGGATACAGGGAACCCCTACGAGCAGTACTTC.

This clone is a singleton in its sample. This CDR3 is CASSFPRQGMAYEQYF. CDR3 DNA: TGTGCCAGCAGTTTCCCTCGACAGGGAATGGCCTACGAGCAGTACTTC. V usage is TRBV2 and J usage is TRBJ2-7; 7 bases line up with TRBD1. Trimming at V came to 5 bases and at J to 2 bases, leaving 12 bases not matched to a gene. The CDR3 totals 16 residues. The germline V gene has CDR1 SNHLY and CDR2 FYNNEI.

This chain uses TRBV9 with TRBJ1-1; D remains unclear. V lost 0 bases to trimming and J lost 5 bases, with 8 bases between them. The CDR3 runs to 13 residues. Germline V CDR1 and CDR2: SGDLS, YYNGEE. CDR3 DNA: TGTGCCAGCAGCGTAGCTACCCAAACTGAAGCTTTCTTT. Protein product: CASSVATQTEAFF.

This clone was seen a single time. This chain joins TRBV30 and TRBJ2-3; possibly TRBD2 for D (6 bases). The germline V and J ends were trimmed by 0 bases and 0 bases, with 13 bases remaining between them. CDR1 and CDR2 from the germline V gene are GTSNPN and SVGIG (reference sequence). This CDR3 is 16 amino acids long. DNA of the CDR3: TGTGCCTGGAGTGTTGGAGGGGCCGCCAGCACAGATACGCAGTATTTT. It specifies CAWSVGGAASTDTQYF.

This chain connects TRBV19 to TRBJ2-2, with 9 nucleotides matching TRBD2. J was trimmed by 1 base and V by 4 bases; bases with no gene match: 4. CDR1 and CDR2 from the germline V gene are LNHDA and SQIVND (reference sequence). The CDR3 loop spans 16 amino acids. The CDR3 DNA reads TGTGCCAGTAGTACTCCTAGCGGGGTGAACACCGGGGAGCTGTTTTTT. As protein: CASSTPSGVNTGELFF.

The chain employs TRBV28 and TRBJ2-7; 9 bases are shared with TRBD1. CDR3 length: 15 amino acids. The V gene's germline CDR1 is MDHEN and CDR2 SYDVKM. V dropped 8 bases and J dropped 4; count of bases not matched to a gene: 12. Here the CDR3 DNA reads TGTGCCAGCGGAGGGCCGGGACAGGGAAGATACGAGCAGTACTTC. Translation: CASGGPGQGRYEQYF. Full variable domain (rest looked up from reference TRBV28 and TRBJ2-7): DVKVTQSSRYLVKRTGEKVFLECVQDMDHENMFWYRQDPGLGLRLIYFSYDVKMKEKGDIPEGYSVSREKKERFSLILESASTNQTSMYLCASGGPGQGRYEQYFGPGTRLTVT.

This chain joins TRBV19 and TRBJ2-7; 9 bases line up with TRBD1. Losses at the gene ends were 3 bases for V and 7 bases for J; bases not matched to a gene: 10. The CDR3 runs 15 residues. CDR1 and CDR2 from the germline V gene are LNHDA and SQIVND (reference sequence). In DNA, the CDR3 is TGTGCCAGTAGTATTTCCGGGACAGGGTTAGGGGAGCAGTACTTC. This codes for CASSISGTGLGEQYF.

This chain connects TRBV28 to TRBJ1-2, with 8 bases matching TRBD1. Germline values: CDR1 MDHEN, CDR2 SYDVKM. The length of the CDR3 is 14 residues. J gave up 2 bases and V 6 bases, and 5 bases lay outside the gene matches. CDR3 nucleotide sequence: TGTGCCAGCAGAGCCGGGGACAGGAACTATGGCTACACCTTC. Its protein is CASRAGDRNYGYTF.

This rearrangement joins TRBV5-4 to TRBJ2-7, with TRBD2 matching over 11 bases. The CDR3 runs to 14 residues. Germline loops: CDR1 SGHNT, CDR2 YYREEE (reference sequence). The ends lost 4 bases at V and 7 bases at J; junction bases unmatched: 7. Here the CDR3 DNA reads TGTGCCAGCAGCGTTAGCGGGAGGGCCGGGGAGCAGTACTTC. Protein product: CASSVSGRAGEQYF.

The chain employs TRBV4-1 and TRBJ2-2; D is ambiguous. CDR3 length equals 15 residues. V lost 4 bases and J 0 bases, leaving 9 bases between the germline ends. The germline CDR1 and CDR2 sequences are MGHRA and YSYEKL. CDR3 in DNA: TGCGCCAGCAGCCCACTGCAAACGAACACCGGGGAGCTGTTTTTT. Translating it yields CASSPLQTNTGELFF.

This CDR3 reads CASSQSGWSSGSNQPQHF. The CDR3, as DNA: TGCGCCAGCAGTCAATCGGGTTGGTCCTCGGGGAGCAATCAGCCCCAGCATTTT. This rearrangement joins TRBV23-1 to TRBJ1-5; no reliable D call. TRBV23-1 is annotated as an ORF whose role is uncertain. CDR3 length: 18 amino acids. The V gene lost 0 bases and the J gene lost 1 base, with 16 bases spanning the gap.

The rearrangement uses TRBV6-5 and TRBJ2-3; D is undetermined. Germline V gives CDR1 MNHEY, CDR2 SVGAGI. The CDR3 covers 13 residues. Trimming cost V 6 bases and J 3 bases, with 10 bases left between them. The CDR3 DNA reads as TGTGCCAGCAGAGCGCCGGTGACAGATACGCAGTATTTT. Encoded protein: CASRAPVTDTQYF.

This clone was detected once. The CDR3, as DNA: TGTGCCAGCAGTGAACGACAGGAATACAATGAGCAGTTCTTC. It specifies CASSERQEYNEQFF. This chain links TRBV2 with TRBJ2-1; maybe TRBD1 (6 bases). CDR1 SNHLY and CDR2 FYNNEI come from the germline V gene. The ends were cut back, 2 bases at V and 4 bases at J, with 9 bases in the middle. The CDR3 runs 14 residues. Full variable domain (remainder filled in from reference TRBV2 and TRBJ2-1): EPEVTQTPSHQVTQMGQEVILRCVPISNHLYFYWYRQILGQKVEFLVSFYNNEISEKSEIFDDQFSVERPDGSNFTLKIRSTKLEDSAMYFCASSERQEYNEQFFGPGTRLTVL.

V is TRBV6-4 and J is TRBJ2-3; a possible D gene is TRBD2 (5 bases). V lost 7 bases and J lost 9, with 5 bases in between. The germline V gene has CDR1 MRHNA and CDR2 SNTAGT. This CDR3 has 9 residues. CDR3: CASTGTQYF. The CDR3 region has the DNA TGTGCCAGCACGGGGACGCAGTATTTT.

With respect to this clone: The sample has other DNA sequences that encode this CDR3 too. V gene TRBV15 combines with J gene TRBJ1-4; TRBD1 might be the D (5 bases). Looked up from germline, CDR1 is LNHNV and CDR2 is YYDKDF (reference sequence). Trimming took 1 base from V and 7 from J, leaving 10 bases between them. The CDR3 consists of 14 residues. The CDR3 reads CATSRGGGGEKLFF. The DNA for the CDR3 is TGTGCCACCAGCAGAGGTGGGGGGGGTGAAAAACTGTTTTTT.

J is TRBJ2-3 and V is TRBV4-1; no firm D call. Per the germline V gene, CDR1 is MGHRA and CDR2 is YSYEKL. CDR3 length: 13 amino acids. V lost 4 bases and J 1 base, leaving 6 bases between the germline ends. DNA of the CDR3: TGCGCCAGCAGCCGGGCCCGCACAGATACGCAGTATTTT. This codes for CASSRARTDTQYF.

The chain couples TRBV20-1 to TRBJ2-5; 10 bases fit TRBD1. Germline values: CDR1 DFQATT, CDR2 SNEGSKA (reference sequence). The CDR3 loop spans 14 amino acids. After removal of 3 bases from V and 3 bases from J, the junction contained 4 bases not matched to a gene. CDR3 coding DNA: TGCAGTGCTAGTGAGGGGACAGGGGAAGAGACCCAGTACTTC. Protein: CSASEGTGEETQYF.

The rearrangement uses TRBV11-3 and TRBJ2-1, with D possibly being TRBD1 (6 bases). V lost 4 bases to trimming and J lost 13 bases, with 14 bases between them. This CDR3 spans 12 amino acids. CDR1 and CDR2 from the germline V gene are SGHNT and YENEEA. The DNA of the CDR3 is TGTGCCAGCAGCTCCCAGGGGCAGAGCCAGTTCTTC. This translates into CASSSQGQSQFF.

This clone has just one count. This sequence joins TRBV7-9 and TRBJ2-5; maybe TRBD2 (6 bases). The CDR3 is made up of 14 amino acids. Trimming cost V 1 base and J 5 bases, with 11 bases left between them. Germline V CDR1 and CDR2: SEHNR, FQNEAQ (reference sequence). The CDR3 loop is CASSLGGDRETQYF. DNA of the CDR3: TGTGCCAGCAGCTTAGGGGGGGACCGGGAGACCCAGTACTTC.